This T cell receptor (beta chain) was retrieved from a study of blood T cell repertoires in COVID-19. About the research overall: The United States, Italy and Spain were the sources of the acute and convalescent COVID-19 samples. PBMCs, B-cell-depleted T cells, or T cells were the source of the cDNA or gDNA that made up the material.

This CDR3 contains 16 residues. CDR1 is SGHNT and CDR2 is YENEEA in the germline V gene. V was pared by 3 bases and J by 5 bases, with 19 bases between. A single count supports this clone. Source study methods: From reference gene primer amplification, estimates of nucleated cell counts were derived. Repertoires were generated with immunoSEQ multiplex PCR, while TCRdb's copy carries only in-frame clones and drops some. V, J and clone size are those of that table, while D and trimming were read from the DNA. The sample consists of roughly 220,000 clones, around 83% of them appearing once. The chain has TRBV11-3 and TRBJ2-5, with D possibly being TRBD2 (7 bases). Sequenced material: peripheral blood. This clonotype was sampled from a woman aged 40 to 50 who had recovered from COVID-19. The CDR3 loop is CASSFDGTGGWETQYF. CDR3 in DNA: TGTGCCAGCAGCTTCGACGGGACGGGGGGCTGGGAGACCCAGTACTTC.